This TCR beta chain was found in a study of cytomegalovirus exposure and HLA in healthy donors. Whole-study findings and limits: For TCR beta chains, V- and J-gene trimming was later linked to a missense DCLRE1C variant.

Unmatched junction bases numbered 3, after V lost 1 base and J lost 4 bases. Germline assignment: CDR1 LNHDA and CDR2 SQIVND (reference sequence). The CDR3 contains 15 residues. This clone is a singleton in its sample. Its antigen is unknown. The PCR used 60 Vbeta and 13 Jbeta primers. The protocol was immunoSEQ multiplex PCR, while the TCRdb copy is restricted to in-frame clones and leaves out a portion. This table holds some 160,000 clones, about 74% found once. The rearrangement uses TRBV19 and TRBJ2-1; TRBD1 matches 8 bases. This TCR came from a woman between 35 and 50 years old in good health and CMV-seronegative. The sample comprised PBMCs. CDR3: CASSIAGGRYNEQFF. The DNA for the CDR3 is TGTGCCAGTAGTATAGCAGGGGGCAGATACAATGAGCAGTTCTTC.